A single sample gave rise to the 16 T cell receptor beta chains below, sequenced in a study of shared clonotypes between healthy human individuals. Using immunoSEQ multiplex PCR, the repertoire was profiled, and TCRdb retains in-frame clones only, with some absent. In the table there are 850,000 to 1,200,000 clones, roughly 80% of which are singletons. What was sequenced was memory CD4+ T cells sorted from blood. Described subset: CD45RA-negative fraction. All receptors come from a man in his late teens or twenties in good health.

A note on this clone: The same CDR3 also results from other DNA sequences found in this sample. The chain links TRBV10-3 to TRBJ2-7, with 7 nucleotides matching TRBD1. The CDR3 extends over 12 amino acids. Germline lookup yields CDR1 ENHRY and CDR2 SYGVKD. V gave up 6 bases and J gave up 2 bases; unmatched junction bases: 1. CDR3 nucleotide sequence: TGTGCCATCAGCGGGACAGCCTACGAGCAGTACTTC. It translates to CAISGTAYEQYF.

This chain joins TRBV6-1 and TRBJ1-1, with a weak D call TRBD1 (5 bases). CDR1 is MNHNS and CDR2 is SASEGT in the germline V gene. The CDR3 sequence is 14 residues long. The germline V and J ends were trimmed by 6 bases and 0 bases, with 11 bases remaining between them. This CDR3 reads CASREWGMNTEAFF. The CDR3 DNA is TGTGCCAGCAGAGAGTGGGGGATGAACACTGAAGCTTTCTTT.

V is TRBV4-1 and J is TRBJ2-7; 7 positions agree with TRBD1. CDR1 MGHRA and CDR2 YSYEKL come from the germline V gene. The CDR3 loop spans 15 amino acids. V trimming: 2 bases; J trimming: 6 bases; junction bases outside the gene matches: 10. CDR3 coding DNA: TGCGCCAGCAGCCAATTTGCGACAGGGAGTGCCGAGCAGTACTTC. This encodes CASSQFATGSAEQYF.

This clone was observed a single time. J is TRBJ2-7 and V is TRBV2, with 10 bases fitting TRBD1. Germline CDR1 is SNHLY and CDR2 is FYNNEI. V lost 4 bases and J lost 1; bases outside the gene matches: 4. The CDR3 length is 15 residues. CDR3 sequence: CASSVRTGGSYEQYF. As DNA, the CDR3 is TGTGCCAGCAGTGTTAGGACAGGGGGTTCCTACGAGCAGTACTTC.

In regard to this clone: The same CDR3 also results from other DNA sequences found in this sample. The genes are TRBV11-2 and TRBJ2-7, with 8 bases lining up with TRBD1. This CDR3 is built from 14 residues. The germline CDR1 and CDR2 sequences are SGHAT and FQNNGV. Trimming at V came to 0 bases and at J to 5 bases, leaving 3 bases not matched to a gene. CDR3 nucleotides: TGTGCCAGCAGCTTAGACAGGGGGCGGGACGAGCAGTACTTC. Translation gives CASSLDRGRDEQYF.

J is TRBJ1-1 and V is TRBV15; D is unresolved. Germline CDR1 and CDR2: LNHNV and YYDKDF (reference sequence). Trimming cost V 0 bases and J 0 bases, with 5 bases left between them. The CDR3 length is 14 residues. The CDR3 region is CATSRDLLNTEAFF. The CDR3 DNA is TGTGCCACCAGCAGAGATCTTTTGAACACTGAAGCTTTCTTT.

The rearrangement links TRBV27 to TRBJ2-2, with D hard to call. This CDR3 comprises 16 residues. In germline, CDR1 is MNHEY, CDR2 SMNVEV (reference sequence). The germline V and J ends were trimmed by 2 bases and 3 bases, with 13 bases remaining between them. The CDR3 spells CASSLNSQRDTGELFF. DNA for the CDR3: TGTGCCAGCAGTTTAAACAGCCAACGCGACACCGGGGAGCTGTTTTTT.

This clone was recorded a few times. The V call is TRBV6-5, the J call TRBJ1-6; D gene uncertain. V lost 1 base and J lost 7, with 5 bases in between. In germline, CDR1 is MNHEY, CDR2 SVGAGI. The CDR3 consists of 13 residues. The CDR3 sequence is CASSYLENSPLHF. The CDR3 bases are TGTGCCAGCAGTTACTTAGAAAATTCACCCCTCCACTTT.

The J gene is TRBJ1-5, the V gene TRBV6-1; D may be TRBD1 (5 bases). This CDR3 has 14 amino acids. Germline V lookup: CDR1 MNHNS, CDR2 SASEGT. Deletions cut 3 bases from V and 6 bases from J, with 12 bases between. CDR3: CASSDGRVVQPQHF. The CDR3 DNA reads TGTGCCAGCAGTGACGGCAGGGTGGTTCAGCCCCAGCATTTT.

V is TRBV29-1 and J is TRBJ2-3; 8 positions match TRBD1. CDR1 and CDR2 from the germline V gene are SQVTM and ANQGSEA. V trimming: 6 bases; J trimming: 4 bases; junction bases outside the gene matches: 6. The CDR3 length is 13 residues. CDR3 region: CSVQDRAADTQYF. The CDR3 DNA follows: TGCAGCGTCCAGGACAGGGCGGCAGATACGCAGTATTTT.

This chain uses TRBV27 with TRBJ1-4; D uncertain. V was shortened by 5 bases and J by 0 bases, with 10 bases between the two germline ends. The CDR3 extends over 15 amino acids. Germline V gene sequence: CDR1 MNHEY, CDR2 SMNVEV (reference sequence). The DNA of the CDR3 is TGTGCCAGCAGTCCAACTTGGGCAACTAATGAAAAACTGTTTTTT. Its protein is CASSPTWATNEKLFF.

V usage is TRBV10-3 and J usage is TRBJ2-3; 9 bases agree with TRBD2. CDR3 length: 17 residues. V lost 10 bases, J lost 3 bases, and 17 bases stayed unmatched. Germline V lookup: CDR1 ENHRY, CDR2 SYGVKD. DNA of the CDR3: TGTGCCACCCGGGGAGGGGATAGCGGGAGCTCGACAGATACGCAGTATTTT. Its translation: CATRGGDSGSSTDTQYF.

The chain links TRBV7-9 to TRBJ1-3; a possible D gene is TRBD1 (6 bases). Germline V gene lookup returns CDR1 SEHNR and CDR2 FQNEAQ (reference sequence). The CDR3 has 15 amino acids. Deletions cut 5 bases from V and 0 bases from J, with 11 bases between. The CDR3 loop reads CASSRLGGSGNTIYF. The CDR3 DNA is TGTGCCAGCAGCCGTTTAGGGGGCTCTGGAAACACCATATATTTT.

The rearrangement links TRBV6-6 to TRBJ1-1, with a tentative D call TRBD1 (6 bases). Trimming removed 8 bases from V and 5 bases from J, with 15 bases in between. This CDR3 spans 13 amino acids. CDR1 and CDR2 from the germline V gene are MNHNY and SVGAGI (reference sequence). The CDR3 loop reads CASLRGGETEAFF. CDR3 DNA: TGTGCCAGCCTCAGGGGTGGGGAGACTGAAGCTTTCTTT.

The count of this clone is one. The chain carries TRBV7-3 and TRBJ1-1; a possible D gene is TRBD1 (5 bases). The CDR3 spans 15 residues. Trimming cost V 2 bases and J 1 base, with 11 bases left between them. CDR1 SGHTA and CDR2 FQGTGA come from the germline V gene. CDR3 DNA: TGTGCCAGCAGCTTAGGGACCGGGTCGAACACTGAAGCTTTCTTT. Translated: CASSLGTGSNTEAFF.

V gene TRBV30 combines with J gene TRBJ1-1; TRBD1 matches 8 bases. The germline V gene has CDR1 GTSNPN and CDR2 SVGIG (reference sequence). The length of the CDR3 is 12 residues. The V gene end was trimmed by 8 bases and the J gene end by 0 bases; junction bases not matched to a gene: 2. The CDR3, as DNA: TGTGCCCGGACAGGGATGAACACTGAAGCTTTCTTT. Its translation: CARTGMNTEAFF.